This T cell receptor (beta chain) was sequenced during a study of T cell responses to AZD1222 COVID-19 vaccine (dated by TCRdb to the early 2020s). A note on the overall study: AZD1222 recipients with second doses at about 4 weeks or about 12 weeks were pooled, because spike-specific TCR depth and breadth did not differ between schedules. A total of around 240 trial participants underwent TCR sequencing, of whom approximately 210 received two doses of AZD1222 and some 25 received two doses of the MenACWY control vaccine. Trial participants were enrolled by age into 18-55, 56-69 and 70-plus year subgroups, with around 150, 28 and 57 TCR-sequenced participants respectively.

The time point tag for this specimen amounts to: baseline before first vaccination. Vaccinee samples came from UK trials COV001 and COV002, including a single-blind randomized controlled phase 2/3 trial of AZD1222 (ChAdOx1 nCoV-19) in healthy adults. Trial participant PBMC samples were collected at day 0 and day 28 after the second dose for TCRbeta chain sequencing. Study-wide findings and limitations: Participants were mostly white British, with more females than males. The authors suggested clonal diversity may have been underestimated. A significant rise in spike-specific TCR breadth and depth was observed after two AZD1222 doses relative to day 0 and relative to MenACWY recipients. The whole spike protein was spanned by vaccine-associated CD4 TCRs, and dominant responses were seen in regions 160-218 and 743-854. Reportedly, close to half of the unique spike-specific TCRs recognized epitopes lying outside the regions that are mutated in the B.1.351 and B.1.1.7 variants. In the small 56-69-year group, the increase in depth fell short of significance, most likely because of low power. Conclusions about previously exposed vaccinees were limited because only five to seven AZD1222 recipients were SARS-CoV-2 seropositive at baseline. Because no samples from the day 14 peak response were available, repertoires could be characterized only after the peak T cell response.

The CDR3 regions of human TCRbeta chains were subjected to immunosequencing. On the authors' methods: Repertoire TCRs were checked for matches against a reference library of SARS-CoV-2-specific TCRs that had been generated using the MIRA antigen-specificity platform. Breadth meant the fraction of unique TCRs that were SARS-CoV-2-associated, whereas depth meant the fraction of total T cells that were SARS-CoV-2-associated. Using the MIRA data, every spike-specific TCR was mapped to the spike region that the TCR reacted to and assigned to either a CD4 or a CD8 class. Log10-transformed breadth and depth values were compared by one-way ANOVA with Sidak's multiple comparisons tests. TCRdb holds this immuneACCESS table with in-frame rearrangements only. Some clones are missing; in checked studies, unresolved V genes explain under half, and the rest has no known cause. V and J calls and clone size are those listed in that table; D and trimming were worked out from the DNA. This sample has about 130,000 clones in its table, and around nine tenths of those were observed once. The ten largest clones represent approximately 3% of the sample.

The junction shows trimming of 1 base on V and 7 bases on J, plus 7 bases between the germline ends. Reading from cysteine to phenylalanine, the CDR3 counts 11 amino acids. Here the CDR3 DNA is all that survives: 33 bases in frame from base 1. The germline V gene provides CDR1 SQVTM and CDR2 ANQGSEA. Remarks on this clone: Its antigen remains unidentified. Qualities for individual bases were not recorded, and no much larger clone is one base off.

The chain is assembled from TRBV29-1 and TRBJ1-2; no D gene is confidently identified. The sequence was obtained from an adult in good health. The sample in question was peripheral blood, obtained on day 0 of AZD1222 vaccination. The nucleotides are TGCAGCGTTGAAGGGATTGGTGGCTACACCTTC. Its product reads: CSVEGIGGYTF.